This TCR beta chain was retrieved from a study of blood T cells in healthy people across ages. Broader study findings: Since the PBMCs were unsorted, naive and antigen-experienced cells could not be conclusively compared.

With regard to this clonotype: The antigen is unknown. The germline gene is not matched at one end of the junction; a read error may be the cause.

Per sample, no less than 6 micrograms of total RNA were extracted. The second PCR ran about 6 to 11 cycles with a sample-barcoded 5' primer and J-beta primers. Via MiXCR, TCRdb re-called the 5' RACE reads, giving one row per CDR3 protein. The sample shows hundreds of thousands of distinct CDR3 sequences, about 48% of them seen only once. Material for sequencing was blood. This sequence originates from a man aged 30 to 45 in good health.

CDR3 residues: CASTEGDRGSYGYTF. The DNA for the CDR3 is TGTGCCAGCACTGAAGGGGACAGAGGATCCTATGGCTACACCTTC. J is TRBJ1-2 and V is TRBV2, with 7 positions matching TRBD1. Germline CDR1 SNHLY, CDR2 FYNNEI. The CDR3 extends over 15 amino acids.